This entry describes one TCR beta chain. The clone's antigen remains unknown. The input lacks base qualities; no much larger clone sits a single base away. The sample originates from a study of blood T cell repertoires in COVID-19 (dated by TCRdb to about 2020). With regard to the full study: Samples covering the acute and convalescent phases of COVID-19 were provided by collaborators in the United States, Italy and Spain. The material from the prospective study consisted of cDNA or gDNA derived from T cells, B-cell-depleted T cells, or PBMCs. Subjects who had been exposed to COVID-19, were actively infected with it, or had recovered from it provided the deeply sampled blood TCRbeta repertoires that made up the dataset. The repertoires were released in a freely available public database intended as a resource for research on the immune response to SARS-CoV-2. Samples came from the ongoing ImmuneRACE study (first 160 participants) plus 1,254 subjects from 6 global collaborators. Sample metadata almost always included a de-identified subject ID, COVID-19 status, age in years and sex. Where available, HLA class I and class II types were obtained from metadata supplied by the sample provider rather than from assay-based typing. Here is what the overall study found, with its caveats: Clinical and demographic metadata were provided uncurated, with the amount varying by source and participant.

One collaborating source in Seattle enrolled patients while the patients were actively infected and followed the patients over time throughout the course of disease. Each collaborating institution followed its own protocols to collect whole blood in K2EDTA tubes. For TCRbeta analysis, collaborator samples were shipped as frozen whole blood, as isolated PBMCs, or as DNA extracted from either sample type. The immunoSEQ Assay, a bias-controlled multiplex PCR, was used to amplify TCRbeta CDR3 regions from genomic DNA. From the authors' description of their analysis: Nucleated cell counts per sample were estimated from amplification of reference gene primers within the assay. Sequence reads were collapsed and filtered to measure the absolute abundance of every unique TCRbeta CDR3 rearrangement. For each sample, productive Simpson clonality was calculated as the square root of Simpson's diversity index across productive rearrangements. TCRdb took this table from immuneACCESS and kept in-frame rearrangements with V and J called. Such tables lack part of the clones; where checked against another copy, unresolved V genes explain under half of the gap, and the rest is unexplained. The V and J calls and clone size are taken from that table; D and trimming were inferred from the DNA. The sample contains 100,000 to 150,000 clones, around 80% of them found a single time. About a sixth of the sample is held by the ten biggest clonotypes.

Per the germline V gene (reference sequence), LGHDT is the CDR1 and YNNKEL is the CDR2. The CDR3 numbers 15 residues from cysteine through phenylalanine. The retained sequence is limited to the CDR3, 45 bases, with the frame set at the first base. The junction shows trimming of 2 bases on V and 7 bases on J, plus 16 bases between the germline ends. This sequence originates from a man aged 30 to 45 with COVID-19, enrolled during active disease. Input material: peripheral blood. The chain was built from TRBV3-1 (or the pseudogene TRBV3-2) and TRBJ2-3; TRBD2 could be the D gene, as 7 bases match. The CDR3 is CASSQLGGGPHTQYF. The DNA sequence is as follows: TGTGCCAGCAGCCAATTAGGGGGGGGCCCCCATACGCAGTATTTT.